The 13 T cell receptor beta chains in this list originate from one sample, sequenced in a study of Graves' ophthalmopathy and Graves' hyperthyroidism. Transcripts of RNA were the source for amplifying TCR beta CDR3 regions. RT-PCR was first run with HTBI primers, then multiplex PCR in a second round. TCRdb ran MiXCR on the multiplex PCR reads and lists one entry per CDR3 protein. The repertoire holds 580,000 or so distinct CDR3 sequences, about two fifths seen once, with roughly 4.5% in the top ten. Sequenced sample: peripheral blood or thyroid tissue (not recorded which). The receptor source for this set is an adult man with Graves' hyperthyroidism.

This clonotype was counted at least ten times. The CDR3 DNA reads as TGCGCCAGCAGCTTGGAGGGGGGAACCAACTATGGCTACACCTTC. Encoded protein: CASSLEGGTNYGYTF. The V gene is TRBV5-1, the J gene TRBJ1-2; TRBD1 might be the D (6 bases). This CDR3 is 15 amino acids long. The germline V gene encodes CDR1 SGHRS and CDR2 YFSETQ. V was cut by 0 bases and J by 2 bases, with 11 bases left in between.

At least ten counts were recorded for this clonotype. This rearrangement joins TRBV6-5 to TRBJ2-5, with 8 nucleotides matching TRBD2. Germline-derived CDR1 and CDR2 are MNHEY and SVGAGI. The trim removed 6 bases at V and 5 bases at J, leaving 11 bases unmatched. CDR3 length: 15 amino acids. CDR3 region: CASRPGGGPVETQYF. The CDR3 DNA follows: TGTGCCAGCAGGCCCGGGGGGGGGCCGGTGGAGACCCAGTACTTC.

Concerning this clonotype itself: A much larger clone differs by one base, so this may be a read error. CDR3 sequence reads: CASSQSPSSYGQYF. Written as DNA, the CDR3 is TGTGCCAGCAGCCAAAGCCCGAGCTCCTACGGGCAGTACTTC. This chain connects TRBV12-3 or TRBV12-4 to TRBJ2-7; D not certain. This CDR3 region has 14 residues.

There are many counts of this clonotype. This chain uses TRBV20-1 with TRBJ1-6; unclear D gene. The CDR3 is 13 residues long. V lost 4 bases and J 0 bases, leaving 4 bases between the germline ends. Germline V CDR1 and CDR2: DFQATT, SNEGSKA (reference sequence). CDR3 nucleotides: TGCAGTGCTAAGAGCTCCTATAATTCACCCCTCCACTTT. It yields the protein CSAKSSYNSPLHF.

Turning to this clonotype: One junction end does not reproduce the germline sequence, and a read error may be involved. This chain uses TRBV4-1 with TRBJ2-3; TRBD2 agrees at 7 bases. This CDR3 has 16 amino acids. CDR1 and CDR2 from the germline V gene are MGHRA and YSYEKL. The CDR3 DNA sequence: TGTGCCAGCAGCCAAAGGAGCGGGGATACCACAGATACGCAGTATTTT. This translates into CASSQRSGDTTDTQYF.

Of note for this clonotype: A clone one base away is much larger, so this may be a read error. The chain uses TRBV19 and TRBJ1-1, with a tentative D call TRBD1 (6 bases). CDR1 LNHDA and CDR2 SQIVND come from the germline V gene (reference sequence). The CDR3 is made up of 14 amino acids. This CDR3 is CASKQGPMNAEAFF. CDR3 coding DNA: TGTGCCAGTAAACAGGGCCCCATGAACGCTGAAGCTTTCTTT.

V gene TRBV10-3 combines with J gene TRBJ1-5, with a weak D call TRBD1 (5 bases). Near its end, the DNA agrees better with TRBJ2-3, so the J call may be wrong. The CDR3 length is 14 residues. Germline V gene sequence: CDR1 ENHRY, CDR2 SYGVKD. The chain's CDR3 is CAISDGQTNQPQYF. The CDR3 region has the DNA TGTGCCATCAGTGATGGACAAACTAATCAGCCCCAGTATTTT.

This clonotype showed up just a few times. The chain carries TRBV28 and TRBJ1-5; 10 bases are shared with TRBD1. There are 15 residues in the CDR3. V gave up 11 bases and J gave up 4 bases; unmatched junction bases: 11. Germline V gene sequence: CDR1 MDHEN, CDR2 SYDVKM. The CDR3 spells CAGRDRGRGNQPQHF. DNA for the CDR3: TGTGCCGGACGGGACAGGGGTAGAGGAAATCAGCCCCAGCATTTT.

This clonotype was recorded at least ten times. The chain combines TRBV7-3 with TRBJ2-2; 8 bases are shared with TRBD2. With 4 bases clipped from V and 6 bases from J, the junction kept 7 bases outside the gene matches. This CDR3 spans 15 amino acids. Germline CDR1 and CDR2: SGHTA and FQGTGA. DNA of the CDR3: TGTGCCAGCAGCTCGCCCGGGGGGGGGCCCGGGGAGCTGTTTTTT. Translating gives CASSSPGGGPGELFF.

The genes are TRBV11-2 and TRBJ2-5; a possible D gene is TRBD2 (7 bases). This CDR3 is built from 18 residues. Trimming took off 1 base at V and 3 bases at J, with 21 bases between the two ends. CDR1 is SGHAT, CDR2 FQNNGV, per germline. The CDR3 coding sequence is TGTGCCAGCAGCTTAGTCTTTTGGGGGGGCGCGCAAGAAGAGACCCAGTACTTC. Its translation: CASSLVFWGGAQEETQYF.

This clonotype was seen at least ten times. J is TRBJ2-7 and V is TRBV7-9; D possibly corresponds to TRBD1 (5 bases). Germline assignment: CDR1 SEHNR and CDR2 FQNEAQ (reference sequence). CDR3 size: 15 residues. The ends were cut back, 3 bases at V and 0 bases at J, with 12 bases in the middle. For the CDR3, the DNA is TGTGCCAGCAGCTTGGGTCAGGGCCTCTCCTACGAGCAGTACTTC. Translated, it gives CASSLGQGLSYEQYF. The full variable domain, completed using reference TRBV7-9 and TRBJ2-7, is DTGVSQNPRHKITKRGQNVTFRCDPISEHNRLYWYRQTLGQGPEFLTYFQNEAQLEKSRLLSDRFSAERPKGSFSTLEIQRTEQGDSAMYLCASSLGQGLSYEQYFGPGTRLTVT.

The V gene is TRBV7-2, the J gene TRBJ2-7, with 7 positions matching TRBD2. The V gene's germline CDR1 is SGHTA and CDR2 FQGNSA. With 5 bases clipped from V and 2 bases from J, the junction kept 9 bases outside the gene matches. CDR3 length equals 15 residues. The CDR3 here is CASSPVASGTYEQYF. The CDR3 DNA is TGTGCCAGCAGCCCCGTGGCTAGCGGAACCTACGAGCAGTACTTC.

This clonotype has a count of ten or more. J is TRBJ1-2 and V is TRBV24-1; no clear D. CDR1 and CDR2 from the germline V gene are KGHDR and SFDVKD. This CDR3 contains 13 residues. Trimming cost V 5 bases and J 3 bases, with 9 bases left between them. Written as DNA, the CDR3 is TGTGCCACCAGTGGACGCAGCGACTATGGCTACACCTTC. It yields the protein CATSGRSDYGYTF.